One sample yielded the 30 T cell receptor beta chains listed below, sequenced in a study of shared clonotypes between healthy human individuals. Profiling relied on immunoSEQ multiplex PCR, and the TCRdb table lists in-frame clones only, not all of them. Here the sample spans around 940,000 clones, around 80% being singletons. The material sequenced was memory CD4+ T cells sorted from blood. Subset described: CD45RA-negative fraction. The receptors derive from a man between 18 and 35 years old in good health.

The genes are TRBV5-1 and TRBJ2-7; 7 positions agree with TRBD1. Trimming removed 5 bases from V and 5 bases from J; junction bases left unmatched: 13. Per the germline V gene, CDR1 is SGHRS and CDR2 is YFSETQ. CDR3 length: 15 amino acids. The CDR3 DNA is TGCGCCAGCAGATTCACAGGGGCCCTTGGGGACGAGCAGTACTTC. It translates to CASRFTGALGDEQYF.

The chain uses TRBV5-1 and TRBJ2-2, with 10 bases matching TRBD1. The ends lost 4 bases at V and 8 bases at J; junction bases unmatched: 5. Germline V CDR1 and CDR2: SGHRS, YFSETQ. This CDR3 is built from 14 residues. This chain's CDR3 is CASSVGQGSGELFF. In DNA, the CDR3 is TGCGCCAGCAGCGTGGGACAGGGGTCAGGGGAGCTGTTTTTT.

J is TRBJ1-1 and V is TRBV5-4, with 7 bases that match TRBD1. Germline CDR1 and CDR2: SGHNT and YYREEE (reference sequence). The CDR3 runs 16 residues. V trimming: 3 bases; J trimming: 4 bases; junction bases outside the gene matches: 12. CDR3 coding DNA: TGTGCCAGCAGCTCAGGAGGGGGCGTTGGTGTCACTGAAGCTTTCTTT. Translating it yields CASSSGGGVGVTEAFF. Supplemented by reference TRBV5-4 and TRBJ1-1, the full variable domain reads ETGVTQSPTHLIKTRGQQVTLRCSSQSGHNTVSWYQQALGQGPQFIFQYYREEENGRGNFPPRFSGLQFPNYSSELNVNALELDDSALYLCASSSGGGVGVTEAFFGQGTRLTVV.

The rearrangement uses TRBV7-8 and TRBJ1-2; 8 bases line up with TRBD1. After removal of 1 base from V and 6 bases from J, the junction contained 4 bases not matched to a gene. The CDR3 extends over 14 amino acids. From germline, CDR1 is SGHVS and CDR2 FQNEAQ. CDR3 residues: CASSLVLQGDGYTF. DNA of the CDR3: TGTGCCAGCAGCTTAGTTTTACAGGGGGATGGCTACACCTTC. Using reference TRBV7-8 and TRBJ1-2 for the parts outside the CDR3, the full variable domain is GAGVSQSPRYKVAKRGQDVALRCDPISGHVSLFWYQQALGQGPEFLTYFQNEAQLDKSGLPSDRFFAERPEGSVSTLKIQRTQQEDSAVYLCASSLVLQGDGYTFGSGTRLTVV.

The chain carries TRBV5-6 and TRBJ1-2; 7 bases are shared with TRBD1. The CDR3 is 14 residues long. Germline trimming cut 4 bases from V and 6 bases from J; bases unmatched to any gene: 9. CDR1 is SGHDT, CDR2 YYEEEE, per germline. CDR3 coding DNA: TGTGCCAGCAGCCGCGACAGGGCTTTAAATGGCTACACCTTC. As protein: CASSRDRALNGYTF.

The rearrangement links TRBV6-1 to TRBJ1-5; no definite D call. The germline V and J ends were trimmed by 2 bases and 0 bases, with 5 bases remaining between them. The length of the CDR3 is 14 residues. CDR1 and CDR2 from the germline V gene are MNHNS and SASEGT. The CDR3 region has the DNA TGTGCCAGCAGTGAAAATAATAGCAATCAGCCCCAGCATTTT. The encoded protein is CASSENNSNQPQHF.

In regard to this clone: Different DNA sequences within this sample yield the same CDR3. The chain has TRBV5-1 and TRBJ1-4; D gene ambiguous. CDR1 SGHRS and CDR2 YFSETQ come from the germline V gene. Deletions cut 0 bases from V and 0 bases from J, with 6 bases between. The CDR3 covers 15 residues. As DNA, the CDR3 is TGCGCCAGCAGCTTGGCGGGGACAACTAATGAAAAACTGTTTTTT. Translating gives CASSLAGTTNEKLFF.

This chain uses TRBV6-5 with TRBJ2-5; 11 bases map to TRBD2. The germline gives CDR1 MNHEY, CDR2 SVGAGI. J lost 1 base, V lost 3 bases, and 4 bases had no gene match. The CDR3 is made up of 16 amino acids. The CDR3 DNA is TGTGCCAGCAGTTATGCCGGGACTAGCGGCCAAGAGACCCAGTACTTC. Translating gives CASSYAGTSGQETQYF.

The chain combines TRBV7-9 with TRBJ2-2; D might be TRBD1 or TRBD2, each matching 5 bases. Per the germline V gene, CDR1 is SEHNR and CDR2 is FQNEAQ (reference sequence). The V gene lost 4 bases and the J gene lost 7 bases, with 16 bases spanning the gap. The CDR3 sequence is 15 residues long. CDR3 DNA: TGTGCCAGCAGCTCCGGGGCAGGGCGTCACGGGGAGCTGTTTTTT. Protein sequence: CASSSGAGRHGELFF.

This chain joins TRBV18 and TRBJ1-3; weak D call: TRBD1 (6 bases). The CDR3 extends over 15 amino acids. Germline CDR1 is KGHSH and CDR2 is LQKENI. V dropped 2 bases and J dropped 2 bases, with 10 bases sitting between them. CDR3 nucleotides: TGTGCCAGCTCACCAAGCGGGGGCACTGGAAACACCATATATTTT. It encodes CASSPSGGTGNTIYF.

The chain joins TRBV10-3 to TRBJ2-1; 11 bases are shared with TRBD2. Germline assignment: CDR1 ENHRY and CDR2 SYGVKD. V shed 7 bases and J 6 bases; nucleotides not matched to a gene: 8. The CDR3 extends over 15 amino acids. The CDR3 DNA is TGTGCCATCACCGAACTAGCGGGAGCTAGCAATGAGCAGTTCTTC. Protein sequence: CAITELAGASNEQFF.

The chain joins TRBV19 to TRBJ1-1; 7 bases agree with TRBD1. Germline CDR1 is LNHDA and CDR2 is SQIVND (reference sequence). The CDR3 consists of 12 residues. V gave up 4 bases and J gave up 7 bases; unmatched junction bases: 3. The CDR3 region is CASSTRTGEAFF. The DNA for the CDR3 is TGTGCCAGTAGTACCCGGACAGGTGAAGCTTTCTTT.

The V gene is TRBV28, the J gene TRBJ1-5; tentative D call: TRBD1 (6 bases). The V gene's germline CDR1 is MDHEN and CDR2 SYDVKM. V shed 2 bases and J shed 2 bases, with 10 bases lying between them. This CDR3 has 15 residues. Written as DNA, the CDR3 is TGTGCCAGCAGTTTACCTCACAGGGGCAATCAGCCCCAGCATTTT. It yields the protein CASSLPHRGNQPQHF.

This clone was counted only a few times. V usage is TRBV7-2 and J usage is TRBJ2-1; the D gene is possibly TRBD1 (6 bases). The length of the CDR3 is 16 residues. The V end lost 3 bases, the J end lost 4 bases, and 16 bases lay between the germline ends. CDR1 and CDR2 from the germline V gene are SGHTA and FQGNSA. This CDR3 is CASSLSQGRVYNEQFF. In DNA form, the CDR3 reads TGTGCCAGCAGCTTGTCACAGGGAAGGGTTTACAATGAGCAGTTCTTC.

CDR3 DNA sequence: TGTGCCAGCAGCTTAGTCGGGACTAGCGGGAGGAAGTCCTACAATGAGCAGTTCTTC. It codes for CASSLVGTSGRKSYNEQFF. The chain links TRBV7-2 to TRBJ2-1; 15 nucleotides agree with TRBD2. J gave up 1 base and V 1 base, and 5 bases lay outside the gene matches. This CDR3 has 19 amino acids. CDR1 SGHTA and CDR2 FQGNSA come from the germline V gene.

The CDR3 DNA reads TGTGCCAGCAGCTTTATGAGTTATCATGAGCAGTTCTTC. Translation gives CASSFMSYHEQFF. V gene TRBV11-2 combines with J gene TRBJ2-1; D remains ambiguous. The CDR3 length is 13 residues. The V end lost 3 bases, the J end lost 8 bases, and 11 bases lay between the germline ends. The germline V gene has CDR1 SGHAT and CDR2 FQNNGV.

The J gene is TRBJ2-7, the V gene TRBV28, with D maybe TRBD2 (6 bases). CDR1 and CDR2 from the germline V gene are MDHEN and SYDVKM. This CDR3 has 14 amino acids. Trimming removed 8 bases from V and 0 bases from J, with 14 bases in between. DNA for the CDR3: TGTGCCAGCGGAGGGAATTTCAACTCCTACGAGCAGTACTTC. The encoded protein is CASGGNFNSYEQYF.

For the CDR3, the DNA is TGTGCCAGCAGCGTAGACTCCTTCGATGAAAAACTGTTTTTT. Amino acids: CASSVDSFDEKLFF. J is TRBJ1-4 and V is TRBV9; D gene unclear. The CDR3 loop spans 14 amino acids. V lost 0 bases and J 6 bases, leaving 9 bases between the germline ends. CDR1 and CDR2 from the germline V gene are SGDLS and YYNGEE.

This chain uses TRBV7-2 with TRBJ2-2; D is possibly TRBD1 or TRBD2 (5 bases each). Germline CDR1 is SGHTA and CDR2 is FQGNSA. V was shortened by 6 bases and J by 5 bases, with 13 bases between the two germline ends. The CDR3 sequence is 14 residues long. The DNA of the CDR3 is TGTGCCAGCAGGAGGGGCCAGGGAACCGGGGAGCTGTTTTTT. Protein product: CASRRGQGTGELFF. The variable domain in full, with the rest retrieved from reference TRBV7-2 and TRBJ2-2, is GAGVSQSPSNKVTEKGKDVELRCDPISGHTALYWYRQSLGQGLEFLIYFQGNSAPDKSGLPSDRFSAERTGGSVSTLTIQRTQQEDSAVYLCASRRGQGTGELFFGEGSRLTVL.

The chain carries TRBV7-2 and TRBJ2-2; D is perhaps TRBD1 (6 bases). The germline V and J ends were trimmed by 1 base and 7 bases, with 10 bases remaining between them. Looked up from germline, CDR1 is SGHTA and CDR2 is FQGNSA. The CDR3 is 14 residues long. This chain's CDR3 is CASSLEQGSGELFF. Written as DNA, the CDR3 is TGTGCCAGCAGCTTAGAACAGGGCAGCGGGGAGCTGTTTTTT.

The rearrangement links TRBV19 to TRBJ2-2; D ambiguous. Between the trimmed V and J ends, which lost 4 bases and 1 base, there was a span of 10 bases. This CDR3 has 15 amino acids. Germline V lookup: CDR1 LNHDA, CDR2 SQIVND (reference sequence). As DNA, the CDR3 is TGTGCCAGTAGTAATGGGTTGGGGAACACCGGGGAGCTGTTTTTT. Translating gives CASSNGLGNTGELFF.

This sequence joins TRBV30 and TRBJ2-1; D gene ambiguous. Trimming stripped 4 bases from V and 0 bases from J, with 13 bases between. The CDR3 extends over 15 amino acids. Germline assignment: CDR1 GTSNPN and CDR2 SVGIG (reference sequence). CDR3 region: CAWTRLRRSYNEQFF. The CDR3 DNA reads as TGTGCCTGGACCCGGCTACGCCGCTCCTACAATGAGCAGTTCTTC.

The chain uses TRBV7-9 and TRBJ2-1; 13 bases are a match to TRBD2. V shed 7 bases and J 5 bases; nucleotides not matched to a gene: 11. Germline V gives CDR1 SEHNR, CDR2 FQNEAQ (reference sequence). CDR3 length: 17 amino acids. The CDR3: CASNPPGTSGINNEQFF. The CDR3 nucleotides are TGTGCCAGCAACCCGCCCGGGACTAGCGGGATTAACAATGAGCAGTTCTTC.

About this clone: Additional DNA sequences in this sample encode the identical CDR3. The rearrangement links TRBV5-6 to TRBJ1-1; D is undetermined. Germline V lookup: CDR1 SGHDT, CDR2 YYEEEE. The CDR3 loop spans 11 amino acids. The germline V and J ends were trimmed by 0 bases and 8 bases, with 5 bases remaining between them. CDR3: CASSLATEAFF. CDR3 bases: TGTGCCAGCAGCTTGGCGACAGAAGCTTTCTTT.

The rearrangement joins TRBV19 to TRBJ1-2, with 8 positions matching TRBD1. The CDR3 is made up of 17 amino acids. V lost 4 bases, J lost 2 bases, and 12 bases stayed unmatched. Per germline, CDR1 LNHDA and CDR2 SQIVND (reference sequence). CDR3 protein: CASSTRTGGERNYGYTF. Written as DNA, the CDR3 is TGTGCCAGTAGTACTCGTACAGGGGGAGAAAGGAACTATGGCTACACCTTC.

This chain connects TRBV5-1 to TRBJ1-6; perhaps TRBD1 as D (5 bases). In germline, CDR1 is SGHRS, CDR2 YFSETQ. The CDR3 loop spans 16 amino acids. Trimming removed 4 bases from V and 0 bases from J, with 11 bases in between. This chain's CDR3 is CASSGHGTSYNSPLHF. CDR3 nucleotide sequence: TGCGCCAGCAGCGGACATGGGACCTCCTATAATTCACCCCTCCACTTT.

This clone was observed a handful of times. The chain combines TRBV28 with TRBJ1-5; 8 bases agree with TRBD1. V shed 1 base, J shed 1 base, and the junction held 9 bases outside the gene matches. This CDR3 has 18 amino acids. The germline gives CDR1 MDHEN, CDR2 SYDVKM. The CDR3 region is CASSLYRGDIGSNQPQHF. The CDR3 region has the DNA TGTGCCAGCAGTTTATACAGGGGGGATATTGGGAGCAATCAGCCCCAGCATTTT.

The J gene is TRBJ2-7, the V gene TRBV7-2; 8 bases are shared with TRBD2. V lost 4 bases to trimming and J lost 0 bases; unmatched junction nucleotides: 5. CDR1 and CDR2 (germline): SGHTA, FQGNSA. The CDR3 spans 15 residues. The CDR3 DNA is TGTGCCAGCAGCTCGGGAGGGAGGGCCTCCTACGAGCAGTACTTC. It codes for CASSSGGRASYEQYF.

The V gene is TRBV28, the J gene TRBJ1-1; D ambiguous. The CDR3 is 14 amino acids. From germline, CDR1 is MDHEN and CDR2 SYDVKM. The V and J ends lost 7 bases and 9 bases respectively, with 21 bases between them. The CDR3 protein is CASTRLVTSGKAFF. The CDR3 DNA reads as TGTGCCAGCACCCGTCTAGTGACATCGGGCAAAGCTTTCTTT.

The J gene is TRBJ2-7, the V gene TRBV7-9, with D unclear. This CDR3 contains 15 residues. Per germline, CDR1 SEHNR and CDR2 FQNEAQ (reference sequence). Trimming cost V 0 bases and J 2 bases, with 11 bases left between them. In DNA, the CDR3 is TGTGCCAGCAGCTTAGCGGCACAGCCGACCTACGAGCAGTACTTC. This gives the protein CASSLAAQPTYEQYF. Combining the CDR3 with reference TRBV7-9 and TRBJ2-7 gives the whole variable domain DTGVSQNPRHKITKRGQNVTFRCDPISEHNRLYWYRQTLGQGPEFLTYFQNEAQLEKSRLLSDRFSAERPKGSFSTLEIQRTEQGDSAMYLCASSLAAQPTYEQYFGPGTRLTVT.